The TCR beta chain under discussion was sequenced for a study of shared clonotypes between healthy human individuals. General study findings and limits: Naive subsets typically showed greater estimated richness than memory subsets. About 5% of naive CD4 clonotypes were common to a few donors.

The germline CDR1 and CDR2 sequences are SGHTS and YDEGEE. CDR3 length equals 15 residues. The germline V and J ends were trimmed by 5 bases and 10 bases, with 24 bases remaining between them. Study donors comprised healthy, HIV-negative adults devoid of recent acute infection or vaccination. A CD45RA-negative memory subset and a CD45RA+ naive subset were separated from the CD4+ cells. This clone was recorded a few times. Its specificity is not known. Profiled with immunoSEQ multiplex PCR; TCRdb holds only in-frame clones, not every one. Among hundreds of thousands of clones listed, 72% were seen once.

The chain employs TRBV5-8 and TRBJ1-2; no reliable D call. The receptor's source is a woman in her 30s in good health. Sequenced material: memory CD4+ T cells sorted from blood. Subset given: CD45RA-negative fraction. CDR3 protein: CASSRTLTWTVDYTF. Written as DNA, the CDR3 is TGTGCCAGCAGTCGCACACTTACCTGGACGGTGGACTACACCTTC.